The 4 T cell receptor beta chains below come from one sample, sequenced in a study of cytomegalovirus exposure and HLA in healthy donors. This PCR relied on a set of 60 Vbeta primers and 13 Jbeta primers. TCRdb's table, derived via immunoSEQ multiplex PCR, lists solely in-frame clones and lacks some. This repertoire includes under 50,000 clones. Sequencing used PBMCs. The receptors shown here come from a male donor in good health and CMV-seronegative.

The rearrangement joins TRBV27 to TRBJ2-3, with 7 bases that match TRBD2. The CDR3 is made up of 14 amino acids. The J segment lost 2 bases and the V segment lost 6 bases, leaving 5 bases of the junction unmatched. Germline V lookup: CDR1 MNHEY, CDR2 SMNVEV (reference sequence). In nucleotides, the CDR3 is TGTGCCAGCAGCCCGGGACTACACACAGATACGCAGTATTTT. Translating gives CASSPGLHTDTQYF.

This chain uses TRBV4-2 with TRBJ1-1; 8 bases fit TRBD1. Germline CDR1 and CDR2: LGHNA and YNFKEQ. The junction had 2 bases not matched to a gene; V was cut back by 2 bases and J by 0 bases. The CDR3 consists of 15 residues. CDR3 nucleotide sequence: TGTGCCAGCAGCCAACGACAGGGGCTGAACACTGAAGCTTTCTTT. This gives the protein CASSQRQGLNTEAFF.

V and J are TRBV5-1 and TRBJ1-3; 7 nucleotides line up with TRBD1. With 4 bases clipped from V and 0 bases from J, the junction kept 7 bases outside the gene matches. The CDR3 is 16 residues long. Germline CDR1 is SGHRS and CDR2 is YFSETQ. The CDR3, as DNA: TGCGCCAGCAGCCCGTGGACAGGCAGCTCTGGAAACACCATATATTTT. Encoded protein: CASSPWTGSSGNTIYF.

The rearrangement links TRBV18 to TRBJ1-4; D ambiguous. V was cut by 2 bases and J by 7 bases, with 8 bases left in between. CDR3 length equals 13 residues. Germline V lookup: CDR1 KGHSH, CDR2 LQKENI. CDR3 amino acids: CASSPGLAEKLFF. Written as DNA, the CDR3 is TGTGCCAGCTCACCAGGTCTGGCTGAAAAACTGTTTTTT. Based on the CDR3 plus reference TRBV18 and TRBJ1-4, the full variable domain is NAGVMQNPRHLVRRRGQEARLRCSPMKGHSHVYWYRQLPEEGLKFMVYLQKENIIDESGMPKERFSAEFPKEGPSILRIQQVVRGDSAAYFCASSPGLAEKLFFGSGTQLSVL.